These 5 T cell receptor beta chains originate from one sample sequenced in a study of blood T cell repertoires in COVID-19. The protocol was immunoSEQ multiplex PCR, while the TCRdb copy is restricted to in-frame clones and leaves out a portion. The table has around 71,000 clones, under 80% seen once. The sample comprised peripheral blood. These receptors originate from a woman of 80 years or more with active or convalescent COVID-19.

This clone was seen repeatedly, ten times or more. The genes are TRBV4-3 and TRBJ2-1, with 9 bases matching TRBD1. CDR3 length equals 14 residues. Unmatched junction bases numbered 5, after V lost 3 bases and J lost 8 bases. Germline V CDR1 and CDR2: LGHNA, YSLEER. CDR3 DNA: TGCGCCAGCAGCCACGGACAGGGGAGCGATGAGCAGTTCTTC. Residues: CASSHGQGSDEQFF.

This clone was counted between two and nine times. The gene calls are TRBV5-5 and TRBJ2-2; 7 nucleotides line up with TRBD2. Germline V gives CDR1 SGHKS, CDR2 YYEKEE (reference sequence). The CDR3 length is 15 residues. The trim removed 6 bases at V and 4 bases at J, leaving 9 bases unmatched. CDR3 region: CASTPRGEVTGELFF. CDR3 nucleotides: TGTGCCAGCACCCCACGGGGGGAGGTCACCGGGGAGCTGTTTTTT.

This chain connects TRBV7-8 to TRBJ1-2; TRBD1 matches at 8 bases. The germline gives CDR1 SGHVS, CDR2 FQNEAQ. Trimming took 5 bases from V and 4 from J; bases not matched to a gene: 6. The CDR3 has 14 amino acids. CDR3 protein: CASSTYQGAYGYTF. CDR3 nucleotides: TGTGCCAGCAGCACTTATCAGGGGGCCTATGGCTACACCTTC.

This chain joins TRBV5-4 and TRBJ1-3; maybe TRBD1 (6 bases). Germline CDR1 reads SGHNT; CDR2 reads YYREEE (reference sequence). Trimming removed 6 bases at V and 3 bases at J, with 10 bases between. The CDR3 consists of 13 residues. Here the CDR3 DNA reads TGTGCCAGCAACTCCAGGGGTGGAAACACCATATATTTT. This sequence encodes CASNSRGGNTIYF.

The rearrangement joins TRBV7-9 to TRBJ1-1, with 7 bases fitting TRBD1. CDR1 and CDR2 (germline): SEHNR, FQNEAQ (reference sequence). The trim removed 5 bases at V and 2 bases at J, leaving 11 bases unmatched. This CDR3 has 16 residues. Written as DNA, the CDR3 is TGTGCCAGCAGCCGGACCTTGGGACAGCTTAACACTGAAGCTTTCTTT. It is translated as CASSRTLGQLNTEAFF.